One sample yielded the 27 T cell receptor beta chains listed below, sequenced in a study of graft-versus-host responses after intestinal transplantation. Using immunoSEQ multiplex PCR, the repertoire was profiled, and TCRdb retains in-frame clones only, with some absent. The table has around 97,000 clones, under 95% seen once. Their target antigens are unknown. Sample: unstimulated CD8+ T cells sorted from spleen or lymph node cells, taken before intestinal transplant. Every receptor here comes from a human donor who received an intestinal transplant.

This chain uses TRBV9 with TRBJ1-2; D is ambiguous. With 0 bases removed from V and 3 bases from J, the gap between germline ends came to 12 bases. CDR1 SGDLS and CDR2 YYNGEE come from the germline V gene. This CDR3 has 15 amino acids. The DNA of the CDR3 is TGTGCCAGCAGCGTAGCGGATTGGGTAGACTATGGCTACACCTTC. The encoded protein is CASSVADWVDYGYTF.

CDR3 nucleotides: TGCAGCGGGAGGGCTGGCGGGGAGCTGTTTTTT. Protein product: CSGRAGGELFF. The V and J genes are TRBV29-1 and TRBJ2-2, with D perhaps TRBD2 (6 bases). Germline CDR1 reads SQVTM; CDR2 reads ANQGSEA. The CDR3 covers 11 residues. The V gene lost 7 bases and the J gene lost 7 bases, with 10 bases spanning the gap.

V and J are TRBV19 and TRBJ2-1, with TRBD2 matching 7 bases. Germline lookup yields CDR1 LNHDA and CDR2 SQIVND (reference sequence). The CDR3 contains 14 residues. The trim removed 10 bases at V and 3 bases at J, leaving 9 bases unmatched. The CDR3 DNA reads as TGTGCCACCCAAGCGGGGTTGAGCTACAATGAGCAGTTCTTC. Protein product: CATQAGLSYNEQFF.

This chain connects TRBV27 to TRBJ2-7; no reliable D call. There are 14 residues in the CDR3. Germline loops: CDR1 MNHEY, CDR2 SMNVEV (reference sequence). The V end was cut by 0 bases, the J end by 3 bases, with 9 bases between. For the CDR3, the DNA is TGTGCCAGCAGTTTATCGACGAAGGGCTACGAGCAGTACTTC. Amino acid sequence: CASSLSTKGYEQYF.

The V gene is TRBV7-6, the J gene TRBJ2-3; 10 bases map to TRBD2. V trimming: 4 bases; J trimming: 4 bases; junction bases outside the gene matches: 17. The CDR3 covers 19 residues. Germline assignment: CDR1 SGHVS and CDR2 FNYEAQ. The CDR3 region is CASSSGVSRGLAKADTQYF. The CDR3 DNA follows: TGTGCCAGCAGCTCCGGGGTCTCCCGGGGACTAGCGAAGGCAGATACGCAGTATTTT. The complete variable domain, with remaining parts taken from reference TRBV7-6 and TRBJ2-3, reads GAGVSQSPRYKVTKRGQDVALRCDPISGHVSLYWYRQALGQGPEFLTYFNYEAQQDKSGLPNDRFSAERPEGSISTLTIQRTEQRDSAMYRCASSSGVSRGLAKADTQYFGPGTRLTVL.

The chain links TRBV4-1 to TRBJ1-1; D unresolved. This CDR3 is built from 15 residues. The germline gives CDR1 MGHRA, CDR2 YSYEKL. V dropped 7 bases and J dropped 1 base, with 16 bases sitting between them. Here the CDR3 reads CASTHMTGPNTEAFF. The CDR3 DNA reads as TGCGCCAGCACCCACATGACTGGGCCGAACACTGAAGCTTTCTTT.

The genes are TRBV7-2 and TRBJ2-3; TRBD2 agrees at 12 bases. Trimming cost V 6 bases and J 5 bases; bases outside gene matches: 9. Germline V gene lookup returns CDR1 SGHTA and CDR2 FQGNSA. The CDR3 extends over 16 amino acids. The CDR3 loop is CASSRPSGGVGDTQYF. The CDR3 DNA is TGTGCCAGCAGTCGTCCTAGCGGGGGGGTGGGAGATACGCAGTATTTT.

The chain employs TRBV5-6 and TRBJ1-1; D is ambiguous. The CDR3 spans 14 residues. Germline assignment: CDR1 SGHDT and CDR2 YYEEEE. Trimming took off 3 bases at V and 3 bases at J, with 12 bases between the two ends. The CDR3 region is CASSWAGGYTEAFF. The DNA of the CDR3 is TGTGCCAGCAGCTGGGCGGGAGGGTACACTGAAGCTTTCTTT. The whole variable domain, remainder taken from reference TRBV5-6 and TRBJ1-1, is DAGVTQSPTHLIKTRGQQVTLRCSPKSGHDTVSWYQQALGQGPQFIFQYYEEEERQRGNFPDRFSGHQFPNYSSELNVNALLLGDSALYLCASSWAGGYTEAFFGQGTRLTVV.

J is TRBJ1-3 and V is TRBV6-1; D is unclear. The CDR3 totals 14 residues. In germline, CDR1 is MNHNS, CDR2 SASEGT. Trimming left V 1 base short and J 4 bases short, with 8 bases between. The DNA for the CDR3 is TGTGCCAGCAGTGAAGGAGGGCTAGGAAACACCATATATTTT. It yields the protein CASSEGGLGNTIYF.

This chain uses TRBV6-5 with TRBJ2-3; no firm D call. CDR3 length: 14 residues. Germline V lookup: CDR1 MNHEY, CDR2 SVGAGI. Trimming cost V 3 bases and J 5 bases, with 12 bases left between them. CDR3 nucleotides: TGTGCCAGCAGTTATTACAGAAGGGAAGATACGCAGTATTTT. Translated, it gives CASSYYRREDTQYF.

The CDR3 DNA sequence: TGTGCCAGCAAAACAGGGTACTCACCCCTCCACTTT. The encoded protein is CASKTGYSPLHF. The rearrangement joins TRBV2 to TRBJ1-6; TRBD1 might be the D (6 bases). The CDR3 runs 12 residues. Germline loops: CDR1 SNHLY, CDR2 FYNNEI. V lost 7 bases, J lost 10 bases, and 11 bases lay in between.

The V call is TRBV2, the J call TRBJ2-3, with 15 bases identical to TRBD2. This CDR3 has 17 amino acids. With 6 bases clipped from V and 3 bases from J, the junction kept 7 bases outside the gene matches. Germline values: CDR1 SNHLY, CDR2 FYNNEI. CDR3 bases: TGTGCCAGCAGCACCCGGACTAGCGGGGGGGGTACAGATACGCAGTATTTT. Its protein product is CASSTRTSGGGTDTQYF.

The chain combines TRBV27 with TRBJ1-2; D gene uncertain. The CDR3 length is 13 residues. Trimming removed 6 bases at V and 8 bases at J, with 16 bases between. Germline V gives CDR1 MNHEY, CDR2 SMNVEV (reference sequence). CDR3 DNA sequence: TGTGCCAGCAGCTTAGGGTCGGGAGTCGGCTACACCTTC. It translates to CASSLGSGVGYTF.

The chain uses TRBV6-5 and TRBJ2-5; D not certain. The CDR3 loop spans 13 amino acids. Between the trimmed V and J ends, which lost 6 bases and 3 bases, there was a span of 11 bases. Germline V gene data show CDR1 as MNHEY and CDR2 as SVGAGI. The CDR3 is CASRTPPEETQYF. In DNA form, the CDR3 reads TGTGCCAGCAGGACCCCCCCGGAAGAGACCCAGTACTTC.

The chain is built from TRBV16 and TRBJ1-1, with D possibly being TRBD1 (6 bases). The CDR3 is made up of 15 amino acids. V shed 1 base and J shed 3 bases, with 12 bases lying between them. Germline V gives CDR1 KGHSY, CDR2 FQNENV. The CDR3 region is CASSQFLGGHTEAFF. The DNA for the CDR3 is TGTGCCAGCAGCCAATTTCTCGGGGGCCACACTGAAGCTTTCTTT.

V usage is TRBV6-5 and J usage is TRBJ2-1, with D perhaps matching TRBD2 (7 bases). V lost 4 bases and J lost 8, with 15 bases in between. This CDR3 comprises 14 residues. In germline, CDR1 is MNHEY, CDR2 SVGAGI. CDR3: CASSSLLGGDEQFF. CDR3 DNA: TGTGCCAGCAGTTCCCTACTAGGGGGGGATGAGCAGTTCTTC.

The chain has TRBV2 and TRBJ1-3; D unresolved. Between the trimmed V and J ends, which lost 3 bases and 0 bases, there was a span of 9 bases. Germline V lookup: CDR1 SNHLY, CDR2 FYNNEI. The CDR3 consists of 15 residues. Here the CDR3 DNA reads TGTGCCAGCAGTGAGTGGGCCAGCTCTGGAAACACCATATATTTT. This translates into CASSEWASSGNTIYF.

The V gene is TRBV6-6, the J gene TRBJ2-1; TRBD2 aligns across 11 bases. V lost 6 bases, J lost 9 bases, and 7 bases stayed unmatched. The germline gives CDR1 MNHNY, CDR2 SVGAGI (reference sequence). This CDR3 spans 14 amino acids. CDR3 sequence (DNA): TGTGCCAGCAGGCCTCTCACTAGCGGGGGTGAGCAGTTCTTC. It translates to CASRPLTSGGEQFF.

CDR3 loop: CASSLYDSNTEAFF. The CDR3 DNA reads as TGTGCCAGCAGCTTGTACGACAGTAACACTGAAGCTTTCTTT. The chain recombines TRBV11-2 with TRBJ1-1; a weak D match, TRBD1 (5 bases). V was cut by 3 bases and J by 2 bases, with 10 bases left in between. From germline, CDR1 is SGHAT and CDR2 FQNNGV. This CDR3 contains 14 residues.

V is TRBV5-1 and J is TRBJ1-5, with D perhaps TRBD1 (6 bases). The CDR3 runs 15 residues. Trimming cost V 0 bases and J 2 bases, with 9 bases left between them. Per the germline V gene, CDR1 is SGHRS and CDR2 is YFSETQ. This chain's CDR3 is CASSLAGGGNQPQHF. Here the CDR3 DNA reads TGCGCCAGCAGCTTGGCGGGGGGCGGCAATCAGCCCCAGCATTTT.

The J gene is TRBJ2-7, the V gene TRBV11-2; the D gene is possibly TRBD1 (5 bases). Per germline, CDR1 SGHAT and CDR2 FQNNGV. This CDR3 has 15 amino acids. V lost 5 bases and J lost 1, with 15 bases in between. CDR3 protein: CASSPETDDSYEQYF. The CDR3 DNA follows: TGTGCCAGCAGCCCCGAGACAGACGATTCCTACGAGCAGTACTTC.

The rearrangement links TRBV6-1 to TRBJ2-3; D not resolved. V lost 3 bases and J 6 bases, leaving 4 bases between the germline ends. Germline V gives CDR1 MNHNS, CDR2 SASEGT. The CDR3 spans 11 residues. The CDR3 bases are TGTGCCAGCAGTGACGGGGATACGCAGTATTTT. It translates to CASSDGDTQYF.

In regard to this clone: In the same sample, other DNA sequences code for this CDR3. The gene calls are TRBV19 and TRBJ1-1; maybe TRBD1 (5 bases). Looked up from germline, CDR1 is LNHDA and CDR2 is SQIVND (reference sequence). The CDR3 is 13 residues long. Trimming took off 4 bases at V and 2 bases at J, with 8 bases between the two ends. CDR3 in amino acids: CASSRGLNTEAFF. The CDR3 coding sequence is TGTGCCAGTAGTAGGGGACTCAACACTGAAGCTTTCTTT.

This rearrangement joins TRBV7-3 to TRBJ2-3, with a tentative D call TRBD2 (5 bases). CDR1 and CDR2 (germline): SGHTA, FQGTGA. V shed 3 bases and J shed 0 bases, with 7 bases lying between them. The CDR3 is 14 residues long. The CDR3 loop is CASSFSGSTDTQYF. In DNA, the CDR3 is TGTGCCAGCAGCTTCAGCGGTAGCACAGATACGCAGTATTTT.

This sequence joins TRBV10-2 and TRBJ1-1; no clear D gene. The CDR3 is 12 amino acids. V was clipped by 6 bases and J by 3 bases, with 8 bases between them. Germline V gives CDR1 WSHSY, CDR2 SAAADI. CDR3 in DNA: TGCGCCAGCAGGGTGGGCTACACTGAAGCTTTCTTT. Translating it yields CASRVGYTEAFF.

The CDR3 bases are TGTGCCAGTAGGCGGATAGGGACTAGGGCAGATACGCAGTATTTT. As protein: CASRRIGTRADTQYF. The V and J genes are TRBV6-1 and TRBJ2-3, with 8 positions matching TRBD2. V trimming: 9 bases; J trimming: 4 bases; junction bases outside the gene matches: 12. The CDR3 has 15 residues. The germline V gene encodes CDR1 MNHNS and CDR2 SASEGT.

This chain links TRBV28 with TRBJ2-7; D is possibly TRBD1 (6 bases). CDR3 length equals 14 residues. The ends were cut back, 4 bases at V and 1 base at J, with 11 bases in the middle. CDR1 MDHEN and CDR2 SYDVKM come from the germline V gene. The CDR3 coding sequence is TGTGCCAGCAGTTGGGCACAGGGTTCCTACGAGCAGTACTTC. This translates into CASSWAQGSYEQYF.